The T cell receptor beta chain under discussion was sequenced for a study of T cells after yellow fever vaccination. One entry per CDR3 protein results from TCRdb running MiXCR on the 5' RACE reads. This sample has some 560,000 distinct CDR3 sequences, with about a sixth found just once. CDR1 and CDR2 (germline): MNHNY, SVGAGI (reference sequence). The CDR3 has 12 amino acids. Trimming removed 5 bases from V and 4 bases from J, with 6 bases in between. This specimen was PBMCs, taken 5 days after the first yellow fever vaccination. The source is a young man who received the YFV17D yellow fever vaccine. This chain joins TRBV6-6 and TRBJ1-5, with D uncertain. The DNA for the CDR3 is TGTGCCAGCAGTGAGCCTAATCAGCCCCAGCATTTT. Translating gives CASSEPNQPQHF.